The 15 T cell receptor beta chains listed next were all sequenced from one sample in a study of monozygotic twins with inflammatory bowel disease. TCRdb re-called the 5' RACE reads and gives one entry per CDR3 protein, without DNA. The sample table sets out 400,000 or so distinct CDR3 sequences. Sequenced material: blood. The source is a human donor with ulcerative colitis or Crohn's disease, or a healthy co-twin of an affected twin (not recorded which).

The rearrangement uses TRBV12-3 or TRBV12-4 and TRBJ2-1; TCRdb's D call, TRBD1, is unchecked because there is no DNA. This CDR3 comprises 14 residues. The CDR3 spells CASTRRTAYNEQFF.

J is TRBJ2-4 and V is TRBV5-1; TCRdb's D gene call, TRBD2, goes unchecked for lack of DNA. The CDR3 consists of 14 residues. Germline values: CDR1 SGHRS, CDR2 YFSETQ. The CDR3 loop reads CASSREDDKNIQYF. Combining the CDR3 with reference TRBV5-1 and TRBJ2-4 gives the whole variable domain KAGVTQTPRYLIKTRGQQVTLSCSPISGHRSVSWYQQTPGQGLQFLFEYFSETQRNKGNFPGRFSGRQFSNSRSEMNVSTLELGDSALYLCASSREDDKNIQYFGAGTRLSVL.

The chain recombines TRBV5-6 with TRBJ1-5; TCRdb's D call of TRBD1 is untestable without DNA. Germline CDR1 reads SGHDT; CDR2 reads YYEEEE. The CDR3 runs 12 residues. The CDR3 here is CASSGPYQPQHF. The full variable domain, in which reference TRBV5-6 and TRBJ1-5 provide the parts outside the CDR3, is DAGVTQSPTHLIKTRGQQVTLRCSPKSGHDTVSWYQQALGQGPQFIFQYYEEEERQRGNFPDRFSGHQFPNYSSELNVNALLLGDSALYLCASSGPYQPQHFGDGTRLSIL.

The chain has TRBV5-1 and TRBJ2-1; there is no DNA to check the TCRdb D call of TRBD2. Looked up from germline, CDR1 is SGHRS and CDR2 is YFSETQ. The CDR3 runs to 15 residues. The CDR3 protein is CASSSSSGLNNEQFF.

CDR3: CASSAIRGGETQYF. V and J are TRBV7-7 and TRBJ2-5; TCRdb returns TRBD1, unconfirmable since there is no DNA. The germline V gene has CDR1 SSHAT and CDR2 FNYEAQ (reference sequence). This CDR3 spans 14 amino acids.

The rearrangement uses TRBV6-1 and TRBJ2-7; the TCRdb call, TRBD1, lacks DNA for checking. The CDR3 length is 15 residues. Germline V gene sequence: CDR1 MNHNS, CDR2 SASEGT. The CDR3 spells CASSQSARGIYEQYF.

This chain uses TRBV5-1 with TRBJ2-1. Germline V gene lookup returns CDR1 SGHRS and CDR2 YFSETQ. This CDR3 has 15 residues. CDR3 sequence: CASSLEAAPYNEQFF.

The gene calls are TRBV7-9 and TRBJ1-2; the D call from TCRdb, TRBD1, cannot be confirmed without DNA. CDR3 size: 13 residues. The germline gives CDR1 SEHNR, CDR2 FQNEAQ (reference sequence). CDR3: CASSLRDHYGYTF.

Here the CDR3 reads CASSLTSGSDEQFF. This chain uses TRBV7-9 with TRBJ2-1; TCRdb returns TRBD2, unconfirmable since there is no DNA. From germline, CDR1 is SEHNR and CDR2 FQNEAQ (reference sequence). The CDR3 runs 14 residues.

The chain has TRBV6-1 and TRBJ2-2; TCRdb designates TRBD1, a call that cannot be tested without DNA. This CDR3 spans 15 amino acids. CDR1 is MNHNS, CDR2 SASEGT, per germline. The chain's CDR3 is CASRPQGANTGELFF.

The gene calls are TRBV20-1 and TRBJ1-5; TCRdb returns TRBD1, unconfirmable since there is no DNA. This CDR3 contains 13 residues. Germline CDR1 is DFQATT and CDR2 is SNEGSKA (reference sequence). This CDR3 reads CSARIQVDQPQHF.

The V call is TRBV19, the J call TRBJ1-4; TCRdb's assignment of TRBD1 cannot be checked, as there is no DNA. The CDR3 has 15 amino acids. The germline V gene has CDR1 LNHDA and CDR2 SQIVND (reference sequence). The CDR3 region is CASSTDTGVNEKLFF. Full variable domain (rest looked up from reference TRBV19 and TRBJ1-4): DGGITQSPKYLFRKEGQNVTLSCEQNLNHDAMYWYRQDPGQGLRLIYYSQIVNDFQKGDIAEGYSVSREKKESFPLTVTSAQKNPTAFYLCASSTDTGVNEKLFFGSGTQLSVL.

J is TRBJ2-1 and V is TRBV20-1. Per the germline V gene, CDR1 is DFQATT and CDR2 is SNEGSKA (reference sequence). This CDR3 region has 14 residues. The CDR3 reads CSATSGIPYNEQFF.

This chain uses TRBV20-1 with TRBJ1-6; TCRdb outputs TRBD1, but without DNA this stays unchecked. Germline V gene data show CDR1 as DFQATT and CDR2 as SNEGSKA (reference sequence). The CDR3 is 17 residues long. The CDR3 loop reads CSAREAGTRGDNSPLHF.

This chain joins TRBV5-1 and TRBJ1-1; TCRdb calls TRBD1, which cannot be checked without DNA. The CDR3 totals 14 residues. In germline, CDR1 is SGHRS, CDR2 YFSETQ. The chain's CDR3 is CASSLDGAATEAFF. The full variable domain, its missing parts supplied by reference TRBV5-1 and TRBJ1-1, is KAGVTQTPRYLIKTRGQQVTLSCSPISGHRSVSWYQQTPGQGLQFLFEYFSETQRNKGNFPGRFSGRQFSNSRSEMNVSTLELGDSALYLCASSLDGAATEAFFGQGTRLTVV.